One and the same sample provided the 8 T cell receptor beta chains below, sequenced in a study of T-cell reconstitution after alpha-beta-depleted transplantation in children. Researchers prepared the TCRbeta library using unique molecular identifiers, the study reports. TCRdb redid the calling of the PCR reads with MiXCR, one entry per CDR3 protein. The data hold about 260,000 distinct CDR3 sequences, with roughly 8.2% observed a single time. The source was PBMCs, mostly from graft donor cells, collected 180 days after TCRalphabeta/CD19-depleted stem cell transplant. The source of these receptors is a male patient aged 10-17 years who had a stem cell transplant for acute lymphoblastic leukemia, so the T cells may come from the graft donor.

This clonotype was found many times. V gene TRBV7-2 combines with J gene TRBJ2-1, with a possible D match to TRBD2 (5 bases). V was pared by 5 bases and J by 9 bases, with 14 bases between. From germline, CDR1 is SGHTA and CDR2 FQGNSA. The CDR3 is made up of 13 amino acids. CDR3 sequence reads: CASSPPTTPEQFF. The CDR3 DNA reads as TGTGCCAGCAGCCCTCCGACTACCCCTGAGCAGTTCTTC.

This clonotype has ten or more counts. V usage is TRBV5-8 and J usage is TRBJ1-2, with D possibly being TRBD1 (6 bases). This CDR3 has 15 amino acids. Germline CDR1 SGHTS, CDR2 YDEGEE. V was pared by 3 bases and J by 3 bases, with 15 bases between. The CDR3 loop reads CASSWPDRLHYGYTF. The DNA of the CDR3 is TGTGCCAGCAGCTGGCCGGACAGACTCCACTATGGCTACACCTTC.

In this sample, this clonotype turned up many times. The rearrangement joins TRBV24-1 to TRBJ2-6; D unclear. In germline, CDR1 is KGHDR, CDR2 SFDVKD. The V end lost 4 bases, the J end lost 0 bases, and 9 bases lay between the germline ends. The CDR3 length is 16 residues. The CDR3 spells CATSELVTSGANVLTF. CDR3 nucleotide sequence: TGTGCCACCAGTGAACTTGTTACCTCTGGGGCCAACGTCCTGACTTTC.

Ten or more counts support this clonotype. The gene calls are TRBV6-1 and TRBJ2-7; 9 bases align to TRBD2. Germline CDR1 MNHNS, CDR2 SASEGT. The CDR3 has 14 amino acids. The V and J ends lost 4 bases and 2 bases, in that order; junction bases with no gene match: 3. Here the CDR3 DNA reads TGTGCCAGCAGTGGAAGCGGGGGGACCTACGAGCAGTACTTC. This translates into CASSGSGGTYEQYF.

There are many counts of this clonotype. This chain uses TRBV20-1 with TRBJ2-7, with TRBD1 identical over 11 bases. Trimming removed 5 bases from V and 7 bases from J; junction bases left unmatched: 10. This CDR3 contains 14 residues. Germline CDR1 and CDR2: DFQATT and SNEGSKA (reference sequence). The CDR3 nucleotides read TGCAGTGCTCAGCCCGGGACAGGGGGGGGAGAGCAGTACTTC. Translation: CSAQPGTGGGEQYF.

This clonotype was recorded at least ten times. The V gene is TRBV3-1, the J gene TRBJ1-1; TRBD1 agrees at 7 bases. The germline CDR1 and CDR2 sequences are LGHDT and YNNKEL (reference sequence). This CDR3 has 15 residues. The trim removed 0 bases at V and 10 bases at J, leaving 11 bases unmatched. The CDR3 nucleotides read TGTGCCAGCAGCCAAGACTACAGGGGCGAACGAGGAGCTTTCTTT. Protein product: CASSQDYRGERGAFF.

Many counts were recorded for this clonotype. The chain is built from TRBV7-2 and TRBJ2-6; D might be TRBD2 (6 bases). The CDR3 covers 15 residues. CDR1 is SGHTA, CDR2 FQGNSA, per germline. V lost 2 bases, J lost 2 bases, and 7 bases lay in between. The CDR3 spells CASSLRGTGANVLTF. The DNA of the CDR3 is TGTGCCAGCAGCTTACGGGGGACTGGGGCCAACGTCCTGACTTTC.

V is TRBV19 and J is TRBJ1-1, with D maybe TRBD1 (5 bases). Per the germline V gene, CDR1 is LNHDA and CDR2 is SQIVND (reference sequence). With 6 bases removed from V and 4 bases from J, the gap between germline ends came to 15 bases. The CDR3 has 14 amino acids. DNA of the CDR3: TGTGCCAGTAGCCTACTCCCGGGGACCACTGAAGCTTTCTTT. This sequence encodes CASSLLPGTTEAFF.